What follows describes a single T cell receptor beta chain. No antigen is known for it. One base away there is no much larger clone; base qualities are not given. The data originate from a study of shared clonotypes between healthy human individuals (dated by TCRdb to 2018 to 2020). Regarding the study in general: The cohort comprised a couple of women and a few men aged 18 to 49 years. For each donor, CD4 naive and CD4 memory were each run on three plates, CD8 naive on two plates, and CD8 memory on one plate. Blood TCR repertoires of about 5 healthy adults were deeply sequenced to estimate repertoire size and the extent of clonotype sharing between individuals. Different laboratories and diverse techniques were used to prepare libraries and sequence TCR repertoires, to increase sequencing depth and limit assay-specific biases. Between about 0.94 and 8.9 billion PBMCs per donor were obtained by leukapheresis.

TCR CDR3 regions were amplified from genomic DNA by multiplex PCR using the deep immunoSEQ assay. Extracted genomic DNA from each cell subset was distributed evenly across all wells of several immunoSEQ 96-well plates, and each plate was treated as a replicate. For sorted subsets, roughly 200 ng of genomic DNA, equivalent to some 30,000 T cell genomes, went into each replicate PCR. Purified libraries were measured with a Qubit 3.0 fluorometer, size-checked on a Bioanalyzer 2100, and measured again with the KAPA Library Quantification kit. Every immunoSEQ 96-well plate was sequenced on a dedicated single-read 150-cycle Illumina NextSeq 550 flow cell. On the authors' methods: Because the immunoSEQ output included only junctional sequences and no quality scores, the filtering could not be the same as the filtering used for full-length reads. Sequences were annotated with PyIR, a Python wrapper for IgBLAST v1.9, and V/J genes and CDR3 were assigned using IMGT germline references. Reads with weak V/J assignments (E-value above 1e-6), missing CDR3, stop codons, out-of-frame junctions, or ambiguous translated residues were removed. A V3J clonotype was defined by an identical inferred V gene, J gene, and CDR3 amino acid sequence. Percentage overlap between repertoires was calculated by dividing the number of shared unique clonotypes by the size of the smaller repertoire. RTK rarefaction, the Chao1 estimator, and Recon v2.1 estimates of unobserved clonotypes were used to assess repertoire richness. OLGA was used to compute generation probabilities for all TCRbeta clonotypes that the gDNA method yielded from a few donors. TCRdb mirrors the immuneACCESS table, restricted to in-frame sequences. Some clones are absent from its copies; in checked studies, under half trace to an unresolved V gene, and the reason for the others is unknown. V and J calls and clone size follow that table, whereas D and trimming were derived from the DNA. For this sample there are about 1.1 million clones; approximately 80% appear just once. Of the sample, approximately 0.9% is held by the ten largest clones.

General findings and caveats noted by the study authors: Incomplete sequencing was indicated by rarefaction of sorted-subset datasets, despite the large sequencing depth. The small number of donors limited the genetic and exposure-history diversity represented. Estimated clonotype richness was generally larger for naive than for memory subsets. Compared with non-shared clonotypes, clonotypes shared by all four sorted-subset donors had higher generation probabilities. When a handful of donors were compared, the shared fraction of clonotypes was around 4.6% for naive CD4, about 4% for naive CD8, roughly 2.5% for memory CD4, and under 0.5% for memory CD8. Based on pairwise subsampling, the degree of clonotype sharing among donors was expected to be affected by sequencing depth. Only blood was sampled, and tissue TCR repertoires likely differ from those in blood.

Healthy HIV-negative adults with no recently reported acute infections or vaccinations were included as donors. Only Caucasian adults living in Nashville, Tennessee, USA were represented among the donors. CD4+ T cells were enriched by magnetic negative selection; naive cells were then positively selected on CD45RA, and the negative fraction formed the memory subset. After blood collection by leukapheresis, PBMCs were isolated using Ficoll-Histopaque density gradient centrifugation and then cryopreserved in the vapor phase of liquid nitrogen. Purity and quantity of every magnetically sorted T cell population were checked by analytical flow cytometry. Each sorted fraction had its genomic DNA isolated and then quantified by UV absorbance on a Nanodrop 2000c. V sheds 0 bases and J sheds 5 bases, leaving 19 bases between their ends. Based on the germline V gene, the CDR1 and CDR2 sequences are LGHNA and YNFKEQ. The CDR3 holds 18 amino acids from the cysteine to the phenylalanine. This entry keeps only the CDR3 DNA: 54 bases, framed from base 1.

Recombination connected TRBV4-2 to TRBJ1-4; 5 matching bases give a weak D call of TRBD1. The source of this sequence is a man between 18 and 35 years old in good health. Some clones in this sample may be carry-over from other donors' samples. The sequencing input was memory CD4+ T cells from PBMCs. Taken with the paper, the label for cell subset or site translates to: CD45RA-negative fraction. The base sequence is TGTGCCAGCAGCCAAGATTTAAGGCAGGGACGGGCAAATGAAAAACTGTTTTTT. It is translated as CASSQDLRQGRANEKLFF.